The next 32 T cell receptor beta chains were all read from a single sample in a study of control samples from healthy donors and cancer patients (TCRdb year 2020). Receptor libraries were prepared by the immunoSEQ multiplex PCR assay. Imported from immuneACCESS, the table was reduced by TCRdb to in-frame sequences with V and J called. These copies leave out some clones; in studies compared against another copy, an unresolved V gene accounts for under half, and the cause of the remainder is not known. The sample table holds about 160,000 clones, of which about 90% were seen once. Approximately 12% of the sample is held by the ten biggest clonotypes. Material for sequencing was blood. The receptors shown here come from a man aged 25 to 45 in good health.

The chain couples TRBV7-3 to TRBJ1-1, with a weak D call TRBD1 (5 bases). V was cut by 5 bases and J by 5 bases, with 12 bases left in between. The CDR3 loop spans 13 amino acids. Germline V gene sequence: CDR1 SGHTA, CDR2 FQGTGA. The DNA of the CDR3 is TGTGCCAGCAGCCCGGGGGTCGCAACTGAAGCTTTCTTT. Translated, it gives CASSPGVATEAFF.

The sample holds one count of this clone. A read error may account for a junction end that differs from germline. J is TRBJ2-7 and V is TRBV7-2; tentatively, D is TRBD2 (6 bases). There are 12 residues in the CDR3. Germline V gives CDR1 SGHTA, CDR2 FQGNSA. CDR3 residues: CASSSRDSRPHF. The CDR3 nucleotides are TGTGCCAGCAGCTCCCGGGACTCAAGACCACACTTC.

This clone was seen a single time. The chain couples TRBV4-3 to TRBJ1-1; possible D gene TRBD1, 5 bases. In germline, CDR1 is LGHNA, CDR2 YSLEER. The CDR3 consists of 13 residues. Trimming pared 0 bases from V and 12 bases from J, leaving 14 bases between. The CDR3: CASSQDRQGRPFF. The CDR3 bases are TGCGCCAGCAGCCAAGATAGGCAGGGTAGGCCTTTCTTT.

The V gene is TRBV5-1, the J gene TRBJ1-6; D possibly corresponds to TRBD1 (5 bases). V was cut by 4 bases and J by 1 base, with 12 bases left in between. This CDR3 is built from 16 residues. In germline, CDR1 is SGHRS, CDR2 YFSETQ. The CDR3, as DNA: TGCGCCAGCAGCAATCGGGGCGGTTCCTATAATTCACCCCTCCACTTT. It translates to CASSNRGGSYNSPLHF.

The J gene is TRBJ1-5, the V gene TRBV19, with D possibly matching TRBD1 (6 bases). V was clipped by 4 bases and J by 7 bases, with 17 bases between them. The CDR3 runs to 15 residues. In germline, CDR1 is LNHDA, CDR2 SQIVND (reference sequence). CDR3 residues: CASSRWGTPGQPQHF. The CDR3 DNA reads TGTGCCAGTAGTAGGTGGGGGACACCGGGGCAGCCCCAGCATTTT.

The V and J genes are TRBV19 and TRBJ1-1; 7 nucleotides agree with TRBD1. Germline V gives CDR1 LNHDA, CDR2 SQIVND (reference sequence). This CDR3 comprises 14 residues. Germline trimming cut 6 bases from V and 6 bases from J; bases unmatched to any gene: 10. The CDR3 nucleotides read TGTGCCAGTAGCGAACAGGGGCCTCTCTCTGAAGCTTTCTTT. It yields the protein CASSEQGPLSEAFF. The full variable domain, with the rest looked up from reference TRBV19 and TRBJ1-1, is DGGITQSPKYLFRKEGQNVTLSCEQNLNHDAMYWYRQDPGQGLRLIYYSQIVNDFQKGDIAEGYSVSREKKESFPLTVTSAQKNPTAFYLCASSEQGPLSEAFFGQGTRLTVV.

This clone was recorded only once. V is TRBV6-5 and J is TRBJ1-1; possible D gene TRBD1, 5 bases. Trimming cost V 6 bases and J 1 base, with 12 bases left between them. Germline CDR1 and CDR2: MNHEY and SVGAGI. The CDR3 covers 14 residues. In DNA, the CDR3 is TGTGCCAGCAGGTCGTTGGGGGGGAACACTGAAGCTTTCTTT. Protein product: CASRSLGGNTEAFF.

This clone was detected only a few times. The rearrangement links TRBV16 to TRBJ1-6, with D possibly matching TRBD1 (6 bases). Germline CDR1 reads KGHSY; CDR2 reads FQNENV. Trimming took off 0 bases at V and 5 bases at J, with 8 bases between the two ends. This CDR3 spans 15 amino acids. In DNA form, the CDR3 reads TGTGCCAGCAGCCAATCGGACAGTCATAATTCACCCCTCCACTTT. Encoded protein: CASSQSDSHNSPLHF.

The DNA for the CDR3 is TGTGCCAGCAGGAGGGCCGCGGAAGCTTTCTTT. This encodes CASRRAAEAFF. The V and J genes are TRBV28 and TRBJ1-1; D uncertain. Between the trimmed V and J ends, which lost 6 bases and 8 bases, there was a span of 10 bases. Germline V lookup: CDR1 MDHEN, CDR2 SYDVKM. The CDR3 runs 11 residues.

This clone showed up just a few times. The CDR3 loop reads CASSTGRAGYGYTF. The CDR3 DNA is TGTGCCAGCAGTACCGGTAGAGCGGGCTATGGCTACACCTTC. The chain recombines TRBV6-5 with TRBJ1-2; no definite D call. This CDR3 comprises 14 residues. Germline CDR1 MNHEY, CDR2 SVGAGI. Trimming removed 5 bases from V and 4 bases from J, with 14 bases in between.

J is TRBJ1-5 and V is TRBV28, with a weak D call TRBD1 (6 bases). Per the germline V gene, CDR1 is MDHEN and CDR2 is SYDVKM. This CDR3 spans 17 amino acids. Trimming removed 4 bases from V and 2 bases from J, with 18 bases in between. CDR3 nucleotide sequence: TGTGCCAGCAGTTCTGTAGGGGGTCAGTTGGGCAATCAGCCCCAGCATTTT. Amino acids: CASSSVGGQLGNQPQHF. The variable domain in full, completed from reference TRBV28 and TRBJ1-5, reads DVKVTQSSRYLVKRTGEKVFLECVQDMDHENMFWYRQDPGLGLRLIYFSYDVKMKEKGDIPEGYSVSREKKERFSLILESASTNQTSMYLCASSSVGGQLGNQPQHFGDGTRLSIL.

The chain recombines TRBV27 with TRBJ1-5; D is ambiguous. Germline V gives CDR1 MNHEY, CDR2 SMNVEV (reference sequence). The CDR3 runs 14 residues. V lost 5 bases and J lost 0, with 8 bases in between. The CDR3 spells CASSKTDSNQPQHF. The CDR3 nucleotides are TGTGCCAGCAGTAAAACAGATAGCAATCAGCCCCAGCATTTT.

This clone showed up just once. The chain joins TRBV5-1 to TRBJ2-2; a possible D gene is TRBD1 (5 bases). The CDR3 contains 16 residues. Trimming removed 0 bases from V and 4 bases from J, with 13 bases in between. Per germline, CDR1 SGHRS and CDR2 YFSETQ. Here the CDR3 reads CASSLGGRTFTGELFF. The CDR3 DNA sequence: TGCGCCAGCAGCTTGGGGGGCCGGACCTTCACCGGGGAGCTGTTTTTT.

The chain is built from TRBV18 and TRBJ2-5, with D uncertain. Germline V CDR1 and CDR2: KGHSH, LQKENI. V was trimmed by 2 bases and J by 2 bases, leaving 6 bases between them. This CDR3 is 13 amino acids long. The CDR3 loop reads CASSPRFQETQYF. The CDR3, as DNA: TGTGCCAGCTCACCAAGATTTCAAGAGACCCAGTACTTC.

The V call is TRBV7-2, the J call TRBJ2-3; D not resolved. The germline gives CDR1 SGHTA, CDR2 FQGNSA. The CDR3 sequence is 15 residues long. Deletions cut 1 base from V and 2 bases from J, with 10 bases between. DNA of the CDR3: TGTGCCAGCAGCTTAGTTGCGTCTAACACAGATACGCAGTATTTT. The encoded protein is CASSLVASNTDTQYF.

The CDR3 here is CASSQGSRLTNYGYTF. The CDR3 nucleotides read TGTGCCAGCAGCCAAGGCTCCCGGCTAACTAACTATGGCTACACCTTC. The chain has TRBV14 and TRBJ1-2; D remains ambiguous. Trimming pared 1 base from V and 0 bases from J, leaving 12 bases between. The germline V gene has CDR1 SGHDN and CDR2 FVKESK. CDR3 length: 16 amino acids.

As to this clone: One end of the junction varies from germline; a read error may be responsible. The chain joins TRBV11-2 to TRBJ2-6; D may be TRBD1 (5 bases). Germline-derived CDR1 and CDR2 are SGHAT and FQNNGV. The CDR3 contains 15 residues. CDR3 protein: CASSSLRSGANALTF. The DNA for the CDR3 is TGTGCCAGCAGCTCCCTTCGCTCTGGGGCCAACGCCCTGACTTTC. The complete variable domain, with remaining parts taken from reference TRBV11-2 and TRBJ2-6, reads EAGVAQSPRYKIIEKRQSVAFWCNPISGHATLYWYQQILGQGPKLLIQFQNNGVVDDSQLPKDRFSAERLKGVDSTLKIQPAKLEDSAVYLCASSSLRSGANALTFGAGSRLTVL.

The chain employs TRBV7-2 and TRBJ1-5, with no clear D. Germline V gene lookup returns CDR1 SGHTA and CDR2 FQGNSA. The CDR3 covers 13 residues. The V gene lost 6 bases and the J gene lost 3 bases, with 9 bases spanning the gap. DNA for the CDR3: TGTGCCAGCAGTTTGATTTACAATCAGCCCCAGCATTTT. Residues: CASSLIYNQPQHF.

This clone was recorded a few times. The chain uses TRBV7-9 and TRBJ2-7; TRBD2 agrees at 7 bases. The J segment lost 3 bases and the V segment lost 5 bases, leaving 10 bases of the junction unmatched. Germline V gives CDR1 SEHNR, CDR2 FQNEAQ (reference sequence). The CDR3 sequence is 15 residues long. CDR3 in DNA: TGTGCCAGCAGCCCCCTTTTGACTAGCAGCTACGAGCAGTACTTC. It is translated as CASSPLLTSSYEQYF.

The chain combines TRBV5-1 with TRBJ2-7; 12 bases align to TRBD1. The CDR3 loop spans 17 amino acids. CDR1 and CDR2 (germline): SGHRS, YFSETQ. V trimming: 2 bases; J trimming: 6 bases; junction bases outside the gene matches: 12. DNA of the CDR3: TGCGCCAGCAGCTTCGCTACGGGGACAGGGGGCGCGTTCGAGCAGTACTTC. Protein: CASSFATGTGGAFEQYF.

The V gene is TRBV19, the J gene TRBJ1-1; D unclear. CDR1 LNHDA and CDR2 SQIVND come from the germline V gene (reference sequence). The CDR3 length is 13 residues. Trimming left V 3 bases short and J 0 bases short, with 5 bases between. In nucleotides, the CDR3 is TGTGCCAGTAGTATTAACATGAACACTGAAGCTTTCTTT. Its translation: CASSINMNTEAFF.

This clone was recorded once. The rearrangement uses TRBV4-1 and TRBJ2-1; no reliable D call. This CDR3 spans 15 amino acids. Between the trimmed V and J ends, which lost 0 bases and 10 bases, there was a span of 16 bases. Germline V gives CDR1 MGHRA, CDR2 YSYEKL. Here the CDR3 reads CASSQETLLVGEQFF. CDR3 coding DNA: TGCGCCAGCAGCCAAGAGACCCTCCTAGTTGGGGAGCAGTTCTTC.

J is TRBJ2-3 and V is TRBV30, with 8 bases lining up with TRBD2. CDR1 and CDR2 from the germline V gene are GTSNPN and SVGIG (reference sequence). V trimming: 5 bases; J trimming: 3 bases; junction bases outside the gene matches: 13. The CDR3 is 16 residues long. CDR3 region: CAWGLTRTSTTDTQYF. The CDR3 DNA is TGTGCCTGGGGTCTAACCCGGACTAGCACGACAGATACGCAGTATTTT.

On this clone: This CDR3 is missing its conserved last phenylalanine or tryptophan, likely due to a read error. Because the CDR3's place on the DNA is in doubt, the DNA is left out and the CDR3 is given as listed by TCRdb. This rearrangement joins TRBV29-1 to TRBJ1-4. The germline gives CDR1 SQVTM, CDR2 ANQGSEA. 9 amino acids form the CDR3, both terminal residues included. The CDR3 sequence: CSVGSGRLS.

The CDR3 sequence is CASSGQGHQPQHF. The CDR3 DNA reads TGTGCCAGCTCTGGACAGGGCCATCAGCCCCAGCATTTT. The genes are TRBV6-5 and TRBJ1-5; 8 positions match TRBD1. Germline CDR1 reads MNHEY; CDR2 reads SVGAGI. CDR3 size: 13 residues. V gave up 8 bases and J gave up 5 bases; unmatched junction bases: 5.

The chain recombines TRBV6-1 with TRBJ2-1; 7 bases are shared with TRBD2. The V gene's germline CDR1 is MNHNS and CDR2 SASEGT. The CDR3 covers 16 residues. V lost 2 bases and J lost 5; bases outside the gene matches: 9. The CDR3 spells CASSEIPQRGHNEQFF. For the CDR3, the DNA is TGTGCCAGCAGTGAAATTCCCCAGCGGGGACACAATGAGCAGTTCTTC.

This rearrangement joins TRBV6-6 to TRBJ2-2; 7 bases match TRBD1. CDR3 size: 18 residues. Germline assignment: CDR1 MNHNY and CDR2 SVGAGI (reference sequence). The V and J ends lost 5 bases and 0 bases, in that order; junction bases with no gene match: 12. DNA for the CDR3: TGTGCCAGCAGTCAAATGACAGGGCTTGGGGCGAACACCGGGGAGCTGTTTTTT. The encoded protein is CASSQMTGLGANTGELFF.

The chain couples TRBV28 to TRBJ1-5, with 9 nucleotides matching TRBD1. From germline, CDR1 is MDHEN and CDR2 SYDVKM. After removal of 7 bases from V and 9 bases from J, the junction contained 13 bases not matched to a gene. CDR3 length: 15 amino acids. CDR3 protein: CASTQQGASLAPQHF. The CDR3 coding sequence is TGTGCCAGCACCCAACAGGGGGCCTCTCTGGCGCCCCAGCATTTT.

The J gene is TRBJ2-1, the V gene TRBV6-4, with TRBD1 matching over 9 bases. The CDR3 contains 16 residues. V lost 2 bases, J lost 5 bases, and 7 bases stayed unmatched. CDR1 is MRHNA, CDR2 SNTAGT, per germline. In nucleotides, the CDR3 is TGTGCCAGCAGTGACGACGGGACAGGGATTAACAATGAGCAGTTCTTC. Encoded protein: CASSDDGTGINNEQFF.

The chain links TRBV29-1 to TRBJ1-5; D is possibly TRBD1 (5 bases). Germline assignment: CDR1 SQVTM and CDR2 ANQGSEA. This CDR3 is built from 12 residues. V was clipped by 5 bases and J by 1 base, with 6 bases between them. The CDR3 bases are TGCAGCGTTCAGGGAAGCAATCAGCCCCAGCATTTT. It is translated as CSVQGSNQPQHF. Using reference TRBV29-1 and TRBJ1-5 for the parts outside the CDR3, the full variable domain is SAVISQKPSRDICQRGTSLTIQCQVDSQVTMMFWYRQQPGQSLTLIATANQGSEATYESGFVIDKFPISRPNLTFSTLTVSNMSPEDSSIYLCSVQGSNQPQHFGDGTRLSIL.

The chain recombines TRBV27 with TRBJ1-6, with D perhaps TRBD1 (5 bases). Trimming cost V 6 bases and J 10 bases, with 16 bases left between them. Germline V gene lookup returns CDR1 MNHEY and CDR2 SMNVEV (reference sequence). The CDR3 extends over 14 amino acids. CDR3 residues: CASSRKEAGSPLHF. The CDR3 DNA follows: TGTGCCAGCAGCCGTAAGGAGGCAGGGTCACCCCTCCACTTT.

This clone was found a few times. The V call is TRBV4-3, the J call TRBJ2-3; 8 nucleotides align to TRBD2. This CDR3 spans 18 amino acids. CDR1 is LGHNA and CDR2 is YSLEER in the germline V gene. Trimming took 4 bases from V and 0 from J; bases not matched to a gene: 12. CDR3 protein: CASSRVPGTSFSTDTQYF. The CDR3 DNA sequence: TGCGCCAGCAGCCGAGTCCCCGGGACTAGTTTTAGCACAGATACGCAGTATTTT.